The present T cell receptor beta chain was sequenced within a study of blood T cell repertoires in COVID-19 (TCRdb year 2020). Describing the broader study: Samples from collaborators originated in the United States, Italy and Spain and spanned both the acute and convalescent phases of COVID-19. The prospective study material was composed of cDNA or gDNA derived from T cells, B-cell-depleted T cells, or PBMCs. The dataset comprised deeply sampled blood TCRbeta repertoires from subjects exposed to, actively infected with, or recovered from COVID-19. The repertoires were released in a freely available public database intended as a resource for research on the immune response to SARS-CoV-2. Samples were obtained from the ongoing ImmuneRACE study (first 160 participants) and from 950 to 1,500 subjects provided by 6 global collaborators. Sample metadata almost always included a de-identified subject ID, COVID-19 status, age in years and sex. HLA class I and class II types, where available, came from metadata supplied by the sample provider rather than from assay-based typing.

On the study overall, not on this receptor specifically: Clinical and demographic metadata were provided uncurated, with the amount varying by source and participant.

Inclusive of the bounding cysteine and phenylalanine, the CDR3 is 14 residues long. CDR3 DNA only is kept here, 42 bases in frame from base 1. V drops 4 bases and J drops 0 bases, leaving 9 bases in between. The CDR1 and CDR2 encoded by the germline V gene are MNHEY and SVGAGI. TCRbeta CDR3 regions were amplified from genomic DNA by means of the immunoSEQ Assay, a bias-controlled multiplex PCR. In the authors' own workflow: The number of nucleated cells in each sample was estimated from the amplification of reference gene primers within the assay. Sequence reads were collapsed and filtered to measure the absolute abundance of every unique TCRbeta CDR3 rearrangement. For each sample, productive Simpson clonality was calculated as the square root of Simpson's diversity index across productive rearrangements. The table comes from immuneACCESS by way of TCRdb, which keeps in-frame sequences with V and J called. Part of the clones is missing from these tables; in studies checked, under half for an unresolved V gene and the rest for unknown reasons. V and J calls and clone size are copied from that table; D and trimming were computed from the DNA. The sample yields fewer than 250,000 clones; roughly 87% were counted once. 10% to 12% of the sample goes to the ten largest clones.

With regard to this clone: The antigen it binds to is not known. One base away there is no much larger clone; base qualities are not given.

Participants in the prospective study were aged about 18 to 95 years, lived in 20 to 25 United States geographic areas, and enrolled through a virtual design. To assign participants to cohorts, the prospective study relied on clinical history that participants themselves reported in a screening survey and a study questionnaire. For ImmuneRACE Cohort 3, a participant was defined as recovered based on two consecutive negative NP/OP PCR tests, clearance by a healthcare professional, or resolution of symptoms. In the prospective study, whole blood, serum and a nasopharyngeal or oropharyngeal swab were collected from each participant by mobile phlebotomists. Over a roughly 2-month period, participants in the prospective study had the option of providing additional blood draws and questionnaires. Blood samples from the prospective study were shipped frozen or at room temperature prior to DNA extraction.

Sequenced sample: PBMCs or T cells enriched from blood (not recorded which). The sequence links TRBV6-5 to TRBJ1-1; the D gene lacks a confident call. The sequence came from a man aged 30 to 39 who had recovered from COVID-19. The DNA sequence is given as TGTGCCAGCAGTTCGCGGCAGATGAACACTGAAGCTTTCTTT. Translated, it gives CASSSRQMNTEAFF.